The next 9 T cell receptor beta chains were all read from a single sample in a study of cytomegalovirus exposure and HLA in healthy donors. PCR amplification relied on 60 Vbeta primers (plus 13 Jbeta primers). Here immunoSEQ multiplex PCR was the method, and the copy in TCRdb shows in-frame clones only, minus some. This sample's table reports 80,000 to 95,000 clones. Material: PBMCs. Source of these receptors: a woman younger than 45 in good health and CMV-seronegative.

The genes are TRBV4-1 and TRBJ2-1; tentatively, D is TRBD1 (6 bases). The V end lost 4 bases, the J end lost 5 bases, and 9 bases lay between the germline ends. The CDR3 covers 13 residues. Germline V gene sequence: CDR1 MGHRA, CDR2 YSYEKL. CDR3 bases: TGCGCCAGCAGCCTTACAGGGAACAATGAGCAGTTCTTC. This gives the protein CASSLTGNNEQFF.

This chain connects TRBV7-9 to TRBJ1-1; 9 bases are shared with TRBD1. CDR1 and CDR2 from the germline V gene are SEHNR and FQNEAQ (reference sequence). The CDR3 contains 13 residues. V lost 5 bases and J lost 11; bases outside the gene matches: 9. This CDR3 is CASSPTGGTKAFF. For the CDR3, the DNA is TGTGCCAGCAGCCCGACAGGGGGGACCAAGGCTTTCTTT.

This sequence joins TRBV27 and TRBJ2-7; 15 bases match TRBD2. The ends lost 5 bases at V and 1 base at J; junction bases unmatched: 9. Germline V gene lookup returns CDR1 MNHEY and CDR2 SMNVEV (reference sequence). The CDR3 consists of 18 residues. Here the CDR3 DNA reads TGTGCCAGCAGTCCGGGACTAGCGGGAGGTTTTCGATCCTACGAGCAGTACTTC. Translated: CASSPGLAGGFRSYEQYF.

The V call is TRBV7-4, the J call TRBJ1-1; TRBD1 matches 9 bases. Germline trimming cut 5 bases from V and 4 bases from J; bases unmatched to any gene: 11. Germline-derived CDR1 and CDR2 are SGHVT and SQSDAQ. This CDR3 comprises 16 residues. The CDR3 sequence is CASSPPWGQGSTEAFF. For the CDR3, the DNA is TGTGCCAGCAGCCCCCCCTGGGGACAGGGAAGCACTGAAGCTTTCTTT.

The chain links TRBV6-5 to TRBJ1-2; weak D call: TRBD1 (6 bases). Trimming shortened V by 5 bases and J by 8 bases, and 15 bases separated the two germline ends. CDR3 length equals 13 residues. Germline lookup yields CDR1 MNHEY and CDR2 SVGAGI. The DNA for the CDR3 is TGTGCCAGCAGTCAGGGACATTCTTTCGGCTACACCTTC. Residues: CASSQGHSFGYTF.

The chain has TRBV5-6 and TRBJ1-2; 7 bases are a match to TRBD1. V was pared by 3 bases and J by 7 bases, with 15 bases of the junction left unmatched. CDR3 length: 16 amino acids. Germline CDR1 SGHDT, CDR2 YYEEEE. In nucleotides, the CDR3 is TGTGCCAGCAGCTCCGACCTGACAGGGTCCCACGGTGGCTACACCTTC. It specifies CASSSDLTGSHGGYTF.

The chain has TRBV27 and TRBJ1-1; 7 positions match TRBD1. The germline gives CDR1 MNHEY, CDR2 SMNVEV (reference sequence). The V gene end was trimmed by 5 bases and the J gene end by 0 bases; junction bases not matched to a gene: 9. This CDR3 has 16 residues. The CDR3 reads CASSPGTAMVNTEAFF. CDR3 bases: TGTGCCAGCAGTCCTGGGACAGCCATGGTGAACACTGAAGCTTTCTTT.

This sequence joins TRBV4-1 and TRBJ1-1; TRBD1 might be the D (6 bases). This CDR3 has 14 residues. V was trimmed by 3 bases and J by 5 bases, leaving 13 bases between them. Germline values: CDR1 MGHRA, CDR2 YSYEKL. The CDR3 loop reads CASSQSTGRTEAFF. The DNA of the CDR3 is TGCGCCAGCAGCCAGAGTACAGGGCGTACTGAAGCTTTCTTT.

The J gene is TRBJ2-5, the V gene TRBV30; D may be TRBD2 (6 bases). The DNA end is more similar to TRBJ2-7, so the J call may be wrong. Germline lookup yields CDR1 GTSNPN and CDR2 SVGIG (reference sequence). The CDR3 runs 15 residues. CDR3 loop: CAWSTTGEFHYEQYF. The CDR3 DNA reads as TGTGCCTGGAGCACCACGGGGGAGTTCCACTACGAGCAGTACTTC.